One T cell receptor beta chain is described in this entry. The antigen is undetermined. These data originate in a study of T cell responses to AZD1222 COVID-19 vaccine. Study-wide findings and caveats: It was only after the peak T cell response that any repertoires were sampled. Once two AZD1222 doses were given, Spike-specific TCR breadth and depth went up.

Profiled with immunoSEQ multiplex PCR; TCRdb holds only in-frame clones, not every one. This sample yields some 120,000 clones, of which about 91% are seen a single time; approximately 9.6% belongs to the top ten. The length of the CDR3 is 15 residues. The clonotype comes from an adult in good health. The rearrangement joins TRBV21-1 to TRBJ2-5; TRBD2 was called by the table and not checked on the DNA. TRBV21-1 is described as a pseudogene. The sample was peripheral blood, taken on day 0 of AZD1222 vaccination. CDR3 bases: TGTGCCAGCAGCACCCATAGCGCGATGATGGAGACCCAGTACTTC. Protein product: CASSTHSAMMETQYF.